These T cell receptor beta chains were read from a single sample in a study of blood T cell repertoires in COVID-19. Sequenced by immunoSEQ multiplex PCR; TCRdb stores in-frame clones only, minus some. This repertoire shows roughly 200,000 clones, about four fifths found once; its top ten account for about 7.2%. The sequencing sample was made of peripheral blood. These receptor sequences come from a man between 60 and 75 years old with acute or convalescent COVID-19. Both conserved end residues are part of each CDR3. D genes are given only for firm matches. A clone size is listed for some rows: how often the clone was seen (once, few, many), or a class if it is expanded.

J gene,D gene,V gene,clone size,CDR3 length,CDR3 protein,CDR3 DNA
TRBJ1-2,NA,TRBV5-4,NA,15,CASSAGGSEDYGYTF,TGTGCCAGCAGCGCAGGAGGCTCGGAGGACTATGGCTACACCTTC
TRBJ1-3,NA,TRBV6-5,NA,14,CASSPGMAGNTIYF,TGTGCCAGCAGTCCAGGCATGGCTGGAAACACCATATATTTT
TRBJ1-1,TRBD1,TRBV2,NA,14,CASRLDRGDTEAFF,TGTGCCAGCAGACTCGACAGGGGGGACACTGAAGCTTTCTTT
TRBJ1-2,TRBD1,TRBV12-3/TRBV12-4,NA,13,CASRRDRGLGYTF,TGTGCCAGCAGGAGGGACAGGGGGCTTGGCTACACCTTC
TRBJ1-5,NA,TRBV6-1,NA,14,CASSDPGGNQPQHF,TGTGCCAGCAGTGACCCAGGGGGCAATCAGCCCCAGCATTTT
TRBJ2-1,TRBD2,TRBV7-2,NA,16,CASSPEGRGVYNEQFF,TGTGCCAGCAGCCCAGAGGGGCGGGGGGTTTACAATGAGCAGTTCTTC
TRBJ1-3,NA,TRBV19,NA,14,CASSLIHSGNTIYF,TGTGCCAGTAGCCTTATACACTCTGGAAACACCATATATTTT
TRBJ2-5,TRBD2,TRBV6-4,NA,16,CASSQRLAGGQETQYF,TGTGCCAGCAGTCAGAGACTAGCGGGAGGTCAAGAGACCCAGTACTTC
TRBJ1-1,TRBD1,TRBV4-3,NA,15,CASSQLTGGGTEAFF,TGCGCCAGCAGCCAGTTAACAGGGGGGGGCACTGAAGCTTTCTTT
TRBJ2-2,NA,TRBV27,NA,13,CASSLYQDGELFF,TGTGCCAGCAGTTTATACCAGGACGGGGAGCTGTTTTTT
TRBJ1-3,TRBD1,TRBV11-3,NA,13,CASSPDRGFTIYF,TGTGCCAGCAGCCCGGACAGGGGGTTCACCATATATTTT
TRBJ2-7,TRBD2,TRBV6-2/TRBV6-3,few,16,CASSFRGGSLSYEQYF,TGTGCCAGCAGTTTCCGCGGGGGGTCCCTCTCCTACGAGCAGTACTTC
TRBJ1-6,NA,TRBV9,NA,14,CASSVDQGYSPLHF,TGTGCCAGCAGCGTAGATCAGGGTTACTCACCCCTCCACTTT
TRBJ1-3,TRBD1,TRBV6-5,NA,15,CASSYGTGYGNTIYF,TGTGCCAGCAGTTACGGGACAGGCTATGGAAACACCATATATTTT
TRBJ2-7,NA,TRBV7-8,once,16,CASSLGTVRGAYEQYF,TGTGCCAGCAGCTTAGGGACGGTGCGGGGAGCCTACGAGCAGTACTTC
TRBJ2-2,TRBD1,TRBV24-1,once,17,CATSDQTRGLLTGELFF,TGTGCCACCAGTGATCAGACGAGGGGGCTTTTGACCGGGGAGCTGTTTTTT
TRBJ2-3,TRBD2,TRBV2,NA,16,CASIPGLAGAADTQYF,TGTGCCAGCATTCCGGGACTAGCGGGAGCCGCAGATACGCAGTATTTT
TRBJ2-1,NA,TRBV9,NA,18,CASSKTHQGGSVVNEQFF,TGTGCCAGCAGCAAAACCCATCAGGGGGGCTCGGTGGTCAATGAGCAGTTCTTC
TRBJ1-6,NA,TRBV7-8,once,15,CASSSTGTSNSPLHF,TGTGCCAGCAGCAGTACCGGGACTTCAAATTCACCCCTCCACTTT
TRBJ1-1,TRBD1,TRBV15,NA,15,CATSTWTGGNTEAFF,TGTGCCACCAGCACTTGGACAGGGGGCAACACTGAAGCTTTCTTT
TRBJ2-1,NA,TRBV12-5,NA,14,CASVPGTGQDEQFF,TGTGCTAGTGTCCCTGGTACAGGGCAGGATGAGCAGTTCTTC
TRBJ1-2,TRBD1,TRBV7-3,NA,13,CASSSEQGDGYTF,TGTGCCAGCAGCTCTGAACAGGGGGATGGCTACACCTTC
TRBJ2-1,NA,TRBV3-1/TRBV3-2,NA,13,CASSQLALDEQFF,TGTGCCAGCAGCCAACTAGCTCTCGATGAGCAGTTCTTC
TRBJ2-1,TRBD1,TRBV5-1,NA,15,CASSFDRGAYNEQFF,TGCGCCAGCAGCTTCGACAGGGGGGCCTACAATGAGCAGTTCTTC